The subject of this entry is one TCR beta chain. No antigen is known for it. The data derive from a study of cytomegalovirus exposure and HLA in healthy donors. Study conclusions and caveats: Of the V segments, some could not be distinguished, including TRBV6-2 and TRBV6-3, and were excluded. Among the CMV-associated chains, a few were confirmed in vitro as specific for CMV antigens.

This CDR3 is 12 amino acids long. Germline assignment: CDR1 PRHDT and CDR2 FYEKMQ (reference sequence). The germline V and J ends were trimmed by 3 bases and 8 bases, with 10 bases remaining between them. In the PCR, 60 Vbeta and 13 Jbeta primers were used. The method was immunoSEQ multiplex PCR; TCRdb's version includes in-frame clones alone and lacks a portion of them. The repertoire holds about 150,000 clones, with roughly 87% as singletons. Sequenced input: PBMCs. The sequence was obtained from a man aged 25 to 45 in good health and CMV-seropositive. The V call is TRBV13, the J call TRBJ1-1; D not certain. This chain's CDR3 is CASSLHPEEAFF. CDR3 DNA: TGTGCCAGCAGCTTGCACCCCGAGGAAGCTTTCTTT.